These 26 T cell receptor beta chains originate from one sample sequenced in a study of T cells in pancreatic ductal adenocarcinoma. The assay was immunoSEQ multiplex PCR, and TCRdb's table has in-frame clones only and misses some. The repertoire holds about 16,000 clones, with about 88% as singletons. The selected patients with pancreatic ductal adenocarcinoma had surgery but no neoadjuvant therapy. Source material: PBMCs. These receptors originate from a human donor with pancreatic ductal adenocarcinoma.

The chain couples TRBV2 to TRBJ1-5; a weak D match, TRBD1 (5 bases). The CDR3 is 15 residues long. From germline, CDR1 is SNHLY and CDR2 FYNNEI. V lost 5 bases, J lost 6 bases, and 17 bases lay in between. The CDR3 protein is CASSPGSGYSQPQHF. In nucleotides, the CDR3 is TGTGCCAGCAGTCCAGGCTCAGGGTATAGTCAGCCCCAGCATTTT.

The V gene is TRBV9, the J gene TRBJ1-1, with a weak D call TRBD1 (5 bases). V was clipped by 4 bases and J by 1 base, with 11 bases between them. The germline V gene encodes CDR1 SGDLS and CDR2 YYNGEE. The CDR3 extends over 14 amino acids. The chain's CDR3 is CASSPVGGNTEAFF. The CDR3 DNA reads TGTGCCAGCAGCCCCGTCGGGGGGAACACTGAAGCTTTCTTT.

The rearrangement joins TRBV28 to TRBJ1-6, with 7 bases lining up with TRBD1. The germline V gene has CDR1 MDHEN and CDR2 SYDVKM. This CDR3 has 14 amino acids. The J segment lost 7 bases and the V segment lost 3 bases, leaving 3 bases of the junction unmatched. The CDR3 bases are TGTGCCAGCAGTTTTGGGACAGCAAATTCACCCCTCCACTTT. Encoded protein: CASSFGTANSPLHF.

This rearrangement joins TRBV6-5 to TRBJ2-3, with D possibly matching TRBD2 (5 bases). The CDR3 contains 15 residues. Trimming left V 0 bases short and J 6 bases short, with 13 bases between. Germline CDR1 reads MNHEY; CDR2 reads SVGAGI. CDR3 amino acids: CASSYSAGTGDTQYF. The CDR3 DNA is TGTGCCAGCAGTTACTCGGCGGGTACGGGGGATACGCAGTATTTT.

This sequence joins TRBV7-9 and TRBJ1-1; D remains ambiguous. Germline loops: CDR1 SEHNR, CDR2 FQNEAQ (reference sequence). The CDR3 loop spans 14 amino acids. Trimming pared 0 bases from V and 0 bases from J, leaving 5 bases between. Here the CDR3 DNA reads TGTGCCAGCAGCTTAGCCATAGTGAACACTGAAGCTTTCTTT. As protein: CASSLAIVNTEAFF. Variable domain in full (rest from reference TRBV7-9 and TRBJ1-1): DTGVSQNPRHKITKRGQNVTFRCDPISEHNRLYWYRQTLGQGPEFLTYFQNEAQLEKSRLLSDRFSAERPKGSFSTLEIQRTEQGDSAMYLCASSLAIVNTEAFFGQGTRLTVV.

V and J are TRBV9 and TRBJ2-7, with 8 bases that match TRBD1. Per the germline V gene, CDR1 is SGDLS and CDR2 is YYNGEE. The CDR3 extends over 13 amino acids. V shed 4 bases, J shed 7 bases, and the junction held 7 bases outside the gene matches. Written as DNA, the CDR3 is TGTGCCAGCAGCTCAGGACAGGGCCAGGAGCAGTACTTC. Translating it yields CASSSGQGQEQYF.

The chain links TRBV4-1 to TRBJ1-5; weak D call: TRBD1 (5 bases). The CDR3 is 13 amino acids. The V end lost 6 bases, the J end lost 5 bases, and 11 bases lay between the germline ends. CDR1 and CDR2 (germline): MGHRA, YSYEKL. The CDR3 bases are TGCGCCAGCAGTTATACAGGTTATCAGCCCCAGCATTTT. Its protein product is CASSYTGYQPQHF.

The chain employs TRBV11-3 and TRBJ2-3; a weak D match, TRBD1 (5 bases). Germline CDR1 reads SGHNT; CDR2 reads YENEEA. The CDR3 covers 14 residues. V lost 4 bases and J 1 base, leaving 9 bases between the germline ends. In DNA form, the CDR3 reads TGTGCCAGCAGCTCCTCCAGGGGCACAGATACGCAGTATTTT. This gives the protein CASSSSRGTDTQYF.

V and J are TRBV7-9 and TRBJ1-1; D might be TRBD1 (5 bases). The germline V gene has CDR1 SEHNR and CDR2 FQNEAQ (reference sequence). The CDR3 covers 13 residues. Trimming took 1 base from V and 5 from J, leaving 8 bases between them. The CDR3 region has the DNA TGTGCCAGCAGCTTAGATGGGGGGACTGAAGCTTTCTTT. Translating gives CASSLDGGTEAFF.

V gene TRBV7-9 combines with J gene TRBJ1-2, with D maybe TRBD1 (5 bases). The CDR3 is made up of 12 amino acids. Trimming took 1 base from V and 9 from J, leaving 9 bases between them. Per the germline V gene, CDR1 is SEHNR and CDR2 is FQNEAQ (reference sequence). CDR3 residues: CASSLEGRRYTF. In DNA, the CDR3 is TGTGCCAGCAGCTTAGAGGGGAGGCGCTACACCTTC.

This clone was seen only a few times. The chain is built from TRBV9 and TRBJ2-3; unclear D gene. Trimming shortened V by 4 bases and J by 5 bases, and 11 bases separated the two germline ends. Germline V gives CDR1 SGDLS, CDR2 YYNGEE. This CDR3 has 13 amino acids. CDR3 sequence reads: CASSPRYKDTQYF. The CDR3 DNA reads TGTGCCAGCAGCCCCCGTTATAAAGATACGCAGTATTTT.

J is TRBJ2-2 and V is TRBV28; D is possibly TRBD2 (5 bases). Germline CDR1 MDHEN, CDR2 SYDVKM. Trimming shortened V by 6 bases and J by 2 bases, and 7 bases separated the two germline ends. This CDR3 has 13 amino acids. The CDR3 protein is CASRSGNTGELFF. DNA of the CDR3: TGTGCCAGCAGGAGCGGAAACACCGGGGAGCTGTTTTTT.

V gene TRBV2 combines with J gene TRBJ1-1; the D is unclear. This CDR3 has 14 residues. V was clipped by 2 bases and J by 0 bases, with 7 bases between them. From germline, CDR1 is SNHLY and CDR2 FYNNEI. For the CDR3, the DNA is TGTGCCAGCAGTGAACATTTTCTGAACACTGAAGCTTTCTTT. Translation: CASSEHFLNTEAFF.

The V call is TRBV19, the J call TRBJ1-5, with 10 bases that match TRBD1. Germline trimming cut 5 bases from V and 6 bases from J; bases unmatched to any gene: 19. Germline CDR1 is LNHDA and CDR2 is SQIVND (reference sequence). CDR3 length: 19 amino acids. In DNA form, the CDR3 reads TGTGCCAGTAGTTTCACCGGTGGACAGGGGGAGGGTTACGGTCAGCCCCAGCATTTT. Translating gives CASSFTGGQGEGYGQPQHF.

The chain's CDR3 is CASSPLGGPTSYEQYF. In DNA form, the CDR3 reads TGTGCCAGCAGCCCGCTAGGCGGGCCCACCTCCTACGAGCAGTACTTC. The V and J genes are TRBV5-6 and TRBJ2-7; D possibly corresponds to TRBD2 (5 bases). CDR1 is SGHDT, CDR2 YYEEEE, per germline. V was shortened by 4 bases and J by 0 bases, with 17 bases between the two germline ends. The CDR3 runs to 16 residues. The full variable domain, rest sourced from reference TRBV5-6 and TRBJ2-7, is DAGVTQSPTHLIKTRGQQVTLRCSPKSGHDTVSWYQQALGQGPQFIFQYYEEEERQRGNFPDRFSGHQFPNYSSELNVNALLLGDSALYLCASSPLGGPTSYEQYFGPGTRLTVT.

CDR3 nucleotides: TGTGCCAGCAGCGTACGGGACGGGGGTTCTTTCTTT. Protein product: CASSVRDGGSFF. V gene TRBV9 combines with J gene TRBJ1-1, with D maybe TRBD1 (5 bases). The CDR3 spans 12 residues. CDR1 is SGDLS, CDR2 YYNGEE, per germline. V was shortened by 1 base and J by 12 bases, with 13 bases between the two germline ends.

The chain recombines TRBV5-1 with TRBJ2-7; D perhaps matches TRBD1 (6 bases). The germline CDR1 and CDR2 sequences are SGHRS and YFSETQ. V was pared by 1 base and J by 0 bases, with 11 bases between. CDR3 size: 15 residues. CDR3 DNA sequence: TGCGCCAGCAGCTTGTGGCAGGGGACCTCCTACGAGCAGTACTTC. This codes for CASSLWQGTSYEQYF. Complete variable domain (other parts from reference TRBV5-1 and TRBJ2-7): KAGVTQTPRYLIKTRGQQVTLSCSPISGHRSVSWYQQTPGQGLQFLFEYFSETQRNKGNFPGRFSGRQFSNSRSEMNVSTLELGDSALYLCASSLWQGTSYEQYFGPGTRLTVT.

The chain joins TRBV6-6 to TRBJ1-2; a weak D match, TRBD1 (6 bases). The V gene's germline CDR1 is MNHNY and CDR2 SVGAGI (reference sequence). The length of the CDR3 is 12 residues. V lost 2 bases and J 12 bases, leaving 13 bases between the germline ends. The CDR3 here is CASSYGQSGDTF. CDR3 sequence (DNA): TGTGCCAGCAGTTACGGACAGTCTGGGGACACCTTC.

The gene calls are TRBV7-3 and TRBJ2-5; weak D call: TRBD1 (5 bases). V shed 1 base and J shed 3 bases, with 15 bases lying between them. The CDR3 length is 16 residues. Germline CDR1 is SGHTA and CDR2 is FQGTGA. The CDR3 DNA follows: TGTGCCAGCAGCTTAATGACAGAAGGGATGGAAGAGACCCAGTACTTC. Translation: CASSLMTEGMEETQYF.

The genes are TRBV9 and TRBJ1-6; the D gene is possibly TRBD1 (6 bases). The V end was cut by 1 base, the J end by 9 bases, with 14 bases between. The CDR3 is made up of 15 amino acids. Germline lookup yields CDR1 SGDLS and CDR2 YYNGEE. CDR3 DNA sequence: TGTGCCAGCAGCGTACGGGCAGGGGAAGGTTCACCCCTCCACTTT. It codes for CASSVRAGEGSPLHF.

V is TRBV28 and J is TRBJ2-7; 7 bases match TRBD1. Germline CDR1 is MDHEN and CDR2 is SYDVKM. The CDR3 is made up of 16 amino acids. V lost 5 bases, J lost 11 bases, and 21 bases stayed unmatched. CDR3: CASSLFNRGQGGVEYF. The CDR3 DNA is TGTGCCAGCAGTCTGTTCAACAGGGGACAAGGTGGTGTCGAGTACTTC.

V is TRBV7-3 and J is TRBJ2-7; D is possibly TRBD1 (6 bases). Germline loops: CDR1 SGHTA, CDR2 FQGTGA. The ends were cut back, 6 bases at V and 4 bases at J, with 13 bases in the middle. The CDR3 runs 13 residues. This CDR3 reads CASSSGVGYEQYF. The CDR3, as DNA: TGTGCCAGCAGTTCAGGGGTTGGGTACGAGCAGTACTTC.

The V gene is TRBV6-4, the J gene TRBJ2-7; possibly TRBD1 for D (6 bases). CDR1 is MRHNA and CDR2 is SNTAGT in the germline V gene. The CDR3 has 13 amino acids. V lost 6 bases, J lost 3 bases, and 12 bases lay in between. The CDR3 protein is CASSQGHGYEQYF. The CDR3 coding sequence is TGTGCCAGCAGCCAGGGACATGGCTACGAGCAGTACTTC.

This chain joins TRBV6-5 and TRBJ2-7; no clear D. The V gene lost 2 bases and the J gene lost 7 bases, with 9 bases spanning the gap. Germline V gives CDR1 MNHEY, CDR2 SVGAGI. The CDR3 has 12 amino acids. The CDR3 DNA reads as TGTGCCAGCAGTTACGGGTTCGGGGAGCAGTACTTC. It translates to CASSYGFGEQYF.

This chain joins TRBV4-1 and TRBJ1-1; 7 nucleotides line up with TRBD1. J lost 7 bases, V lost 2 bases, and 10 bases had no gene match. This CDR3 has 15 residues. The germline CDR1 and CDR2 sequences are MGHRA and YSYEKL. CDR3 region: CASSQIGTVSREAFF. The CDR3 nucleotides read TGCGCCAGCAGCCAAATCGGGACAGTCAGCCGTGAAGCTTTCTTT.

This chain connects TRBV27 to TRBJ2-7; 7 bases map to TRBD1. Germline trimming cut 5 bases from V and 2 bases from J; bases unmatched to any gene: 6. This CDR3 contains 14 residues. Germline CDR1 reads MNHEY; CDR2 reads SMNVEV (reference sequence). The CDR3 region is CASSPGTEPYEQYF. In nucleotides, the CDR3 is TGTGCCAGCAGTCCCGGGACAGAACCCTACGAGCAGTACTTC.